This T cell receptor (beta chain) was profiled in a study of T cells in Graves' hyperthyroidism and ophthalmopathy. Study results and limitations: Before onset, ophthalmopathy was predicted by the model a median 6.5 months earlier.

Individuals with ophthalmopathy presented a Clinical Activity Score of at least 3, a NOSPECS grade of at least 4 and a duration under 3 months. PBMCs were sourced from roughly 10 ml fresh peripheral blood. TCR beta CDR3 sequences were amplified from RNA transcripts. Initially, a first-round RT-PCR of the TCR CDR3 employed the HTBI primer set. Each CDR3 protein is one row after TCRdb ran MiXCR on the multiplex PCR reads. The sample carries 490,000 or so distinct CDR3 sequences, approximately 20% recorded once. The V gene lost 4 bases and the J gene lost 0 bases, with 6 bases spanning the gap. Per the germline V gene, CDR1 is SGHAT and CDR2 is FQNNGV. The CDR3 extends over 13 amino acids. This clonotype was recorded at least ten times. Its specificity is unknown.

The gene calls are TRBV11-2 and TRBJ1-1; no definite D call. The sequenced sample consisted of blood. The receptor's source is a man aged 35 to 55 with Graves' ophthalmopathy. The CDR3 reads CASSSQMNTEAFF. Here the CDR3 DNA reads TGTGCCAGCAGCTCACAGATGAACACTGAAGCTTTCTTT.